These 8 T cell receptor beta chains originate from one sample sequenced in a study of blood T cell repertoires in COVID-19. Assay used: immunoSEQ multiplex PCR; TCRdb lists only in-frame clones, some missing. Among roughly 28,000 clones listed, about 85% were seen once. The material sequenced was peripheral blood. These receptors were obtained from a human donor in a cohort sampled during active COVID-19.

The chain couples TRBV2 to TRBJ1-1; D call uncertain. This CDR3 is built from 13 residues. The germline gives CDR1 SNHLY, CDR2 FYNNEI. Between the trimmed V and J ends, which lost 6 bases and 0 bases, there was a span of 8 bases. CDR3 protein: CASSEEMNTEAFF. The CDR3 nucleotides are TGTGCCAGCAGCGAGGAAATGAACACTGAAGCTTTCTTT.

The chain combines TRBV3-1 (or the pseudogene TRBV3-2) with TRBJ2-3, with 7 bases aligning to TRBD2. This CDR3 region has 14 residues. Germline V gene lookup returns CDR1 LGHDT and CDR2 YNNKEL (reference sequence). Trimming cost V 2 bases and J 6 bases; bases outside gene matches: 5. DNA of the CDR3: TGTGCCAGCAGCCAAAGCGGGGCGGGGGATACGCAGTATTTT. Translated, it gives CASSQSGAGDTQYF.

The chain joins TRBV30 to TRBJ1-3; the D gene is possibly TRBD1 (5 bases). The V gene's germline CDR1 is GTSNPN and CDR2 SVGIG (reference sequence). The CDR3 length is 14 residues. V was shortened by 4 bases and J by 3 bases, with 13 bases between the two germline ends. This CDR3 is CAWMGQGSGNTIYF. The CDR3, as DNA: TGTGCCTGGATGGGGCAGGGAAGTGGAAACACCATATATTTT.

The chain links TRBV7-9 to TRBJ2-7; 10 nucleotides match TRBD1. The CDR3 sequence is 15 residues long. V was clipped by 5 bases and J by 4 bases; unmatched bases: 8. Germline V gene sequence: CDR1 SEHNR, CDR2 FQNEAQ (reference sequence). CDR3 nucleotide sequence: TGTGCCAGCAGCCCCGGGACAGGGGTTTCTTACGAGCAGTACTTC. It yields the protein CASSPGTGVSYEQYF.

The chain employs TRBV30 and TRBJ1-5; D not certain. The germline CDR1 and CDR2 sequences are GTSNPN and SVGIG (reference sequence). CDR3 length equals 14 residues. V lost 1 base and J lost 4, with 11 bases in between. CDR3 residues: CAWSAQVTNQPQHF. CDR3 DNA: TGTGCCTGGAGTGCCCAGGTAACAAATCAGCCCCAGCATTTT.

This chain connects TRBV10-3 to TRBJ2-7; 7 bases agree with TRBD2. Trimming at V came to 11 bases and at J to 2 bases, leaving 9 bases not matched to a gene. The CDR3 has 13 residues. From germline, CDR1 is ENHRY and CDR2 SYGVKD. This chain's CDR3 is CAVGGTPTYEQYF. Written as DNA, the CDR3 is TGTGCCGTCGGGGGGACGCCGACCTACGAGCAGTACTTC.

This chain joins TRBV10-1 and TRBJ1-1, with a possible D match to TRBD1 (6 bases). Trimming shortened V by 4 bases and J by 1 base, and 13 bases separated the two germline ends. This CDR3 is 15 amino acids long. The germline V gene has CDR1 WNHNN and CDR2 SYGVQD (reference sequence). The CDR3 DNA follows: TGCGCCAGCAGTGTCGGGGGGGCTGGGAACACTGAAGCTTTCTTT. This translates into CASSVGGAGNTEAFF.

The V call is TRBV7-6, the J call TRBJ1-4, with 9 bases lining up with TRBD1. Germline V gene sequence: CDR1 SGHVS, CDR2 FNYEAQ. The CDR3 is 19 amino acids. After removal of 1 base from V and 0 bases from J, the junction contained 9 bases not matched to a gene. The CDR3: CASSLGIPGQGATNEKLFF. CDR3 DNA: TGTGCCAGCAGCTTAGGAATCCCGGGACAGGGTGCAACTAATGAAAAACTGTTTTTT. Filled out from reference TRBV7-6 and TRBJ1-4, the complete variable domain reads GAGVSQSPRYKVTKRGQDVALRCDPISGHVSLYWYRQALGQGPEFLTYFNYEAQQDKSGLPNDRFSAERPEGSISTLTIQRTEQRDSAMYRCASSLGIPGQGATNEKLFFGSGTQLSVL.